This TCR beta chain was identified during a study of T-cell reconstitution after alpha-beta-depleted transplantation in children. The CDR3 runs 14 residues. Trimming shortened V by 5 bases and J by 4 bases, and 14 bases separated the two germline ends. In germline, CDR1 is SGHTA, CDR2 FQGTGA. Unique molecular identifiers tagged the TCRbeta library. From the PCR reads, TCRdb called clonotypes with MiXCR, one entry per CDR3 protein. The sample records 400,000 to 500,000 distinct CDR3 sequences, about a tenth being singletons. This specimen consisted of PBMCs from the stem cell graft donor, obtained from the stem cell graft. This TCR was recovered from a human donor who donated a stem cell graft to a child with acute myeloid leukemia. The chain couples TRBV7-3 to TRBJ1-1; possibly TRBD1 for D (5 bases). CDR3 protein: CASSEKAGGTEAFF. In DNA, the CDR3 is TGTGCCAGCAGCGAAAAGGCTGGGGGCACTGAAGCTTTCTTT. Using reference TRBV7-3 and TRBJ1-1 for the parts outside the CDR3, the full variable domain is GAGVSQTPSNKVTEKGKYVELRCDPISGHTALYWYRQSLGQGPEFLIYFQGTGAADDSGLPNDRFFAVRPEGSVSTLKIQRTERGDSAVYLCASSEKAGGTEAFFGQGTRLTVV.